These 26 T cell receptor beta chains were all obtained from the same sample, sequenced in a study of T cells in Graves' hyperthyroidism and ophthalmopathy. The investigators amplified TCR beta CDR3 regions from RNA transcripts. TCR CDR3 underwent first-round RT-PCR with the HTBI primer set. TCRdb analysed the multiplex PCR reads with MiXCR anew, one entry per CDR3 protein. The sample has approximately 570,000 distinct CDR3 sequences; around 20% are singletons. The material sequenced was blood. Receptors originate from a man in his forties with Graves' ophthalmopathy.

This clonotype was counted only a few times. This chain uses TRBV12-3 or TRBV12-4 with TRBJ1-4, with D perhaps TRBD1 (6 bases). The CDR3 consists of 14 residues. Deletions cut 2 bases from V and 4 bases from J, with 8 bases between. The CDR3 region has the DNA TGTGCCAGCAGTTTAAGGGGGATTAATGAAAAACTGTTTTTT. This encodes CASSLRGINEKLFF.

The CDR3 spells CASSEEVNVNQPQHF. Written as DNA, the CDR3 is TGTGCCAGCAGTGAAGAGGTCAACGTCAATCAGCCCCAGCATTTT. The chain is built from TRBV2 and TRBJ1-5; D unclear. V dropped 1 base and J dropped 3 bases, with 10 bases sitting between them. Germline assignment: CDR1 SNHLY and CDR2 FYNNEI. The CDR3 length is 15 residues.

This clonotype was observed at least ten times. This rearrangement joins TRBV24-1 to TRBJ2-3; D possibly corresponds to TRBD1 (5 bases). Trimming stripped 4 bases from V and 4 bases from J, with 14 bases between. CDR1 and CDR2 from the germline V gene are KGHDR and SFDVKD. The CDR3 runs to 15 residues. The CDR3 region is CATSDPSAGSDTQYF. The CDR3 DNA sequence: TGTGCCACCAGTGACCCTTCGGCAGGGTCAGATACGCAGTATTTT.

This clonotype has only a few counts. The chain is built from TRBV11-2 and TRBJ2-1, with 10 bases matching TRBD2. This CDR3 comprises 15 residues. With 5 bases clipped from V and 6 bases from J, the junction kept 7 bases outside the gene matches. Germline V gene lookup returns CDR1 SGHAT and CDR2 FQNNGV. The CDR3 sequence is CASSEEASGGNEQFF. The CDR3 DNA is TGTGCCAGCAGCGAAGAGGCTAGCGGGGGCAATGAGCAGTTCTTC. The full variable domain, in which reference TRBV11-2 and TRBJ2-1 provide the parts outside the CDR3, is EAGVAQSPRYKIIEKRQSVAFWCNPISGHATLYWYQQILGQGPKLLIQFQNNGVVDDSQLPKDRFSAERLKGVDSTLKIQPAKLEDSAVYLCASSEEASGGNEQFFGPGTRLTVL.

This chain links TRBV27 with TRBJ2-7; D not resolved. The ends were cut back, 3 bases at V and 0 bases at J, with 9 bases in the middle. The CDR3 is 14 residues long. CDR1 is MNHEY, CDR2 SMNVEV, per germline (reference sequence). For the CDR3, the DNA is TGTGCCAGCAGTTTTCTTACGAGCTCCTACGAGCAGTACTTC. It is translated as CASSFLTSSYEQYF.

This clonotype was detected ten times or more. The V and J genes are TRBV28 and TRBJ2-5; 12 bases are shared with TRBD2. The V and J ends lost 5 bases and 5 bases, in that order; junction bases with no gene match: 12. The germline V gene has CDR1 MDHEN and CDR2 SYDVKM. This CDR3 spans 17 amino acids. CDR3 protein: CASSPTSGRPLRETQYF. Written as DNA, the CDR3 is TGTGCCAGCAGTCCGACTAGCGGGAGACCCCTTAGGGAGACCCAGTACTTC.

The sample holds a few counts of this clonotype. V usage is TRBV7-8 and J usage is TRBJ1-6, with a tentative D call TRBD1 (5 bases). This CDR3 is built from 18 residues. Germline V gene lookup returns CDR1 SGHVS and CDR2 FQNEAQ. The germline V and J ends were trimmed by 5 bases and 1 base, with 18 bases remaining between them. The CDR3 nucleotides read TGTGCCAGCAGCCTTGACAGAGGATTGGGGTCCTATAATTCACCCCTCCACTTT. Protein: CASSLDRGLGSYNSPLHF.

This clonotype was found many times. This chain uses TRBV2 with TRBJ1-5; TRBD1 matches at 7 bases. This CDR3 comprises 17 residues. Germline loops: CDR1 SNHLY, CDR2 FYNNEI. V dropped 7 bases and J dropped 4; count of bases not matched to a gene: 16. The CDR3, as DNA: TGTGCCAGCAAGGGTCACCCGGGACAGTCGGTAAATCAGCCCCAGCATTTT. It codes for CASKGHPGQSVNQPQHF.

Regarding this clonotype: A read error may be the cause here, since a much bigger clone is one base away. V gene TRBV2 combines with J gene TRBJ2-7; D gene unclear. The CDR3 contains 12 residues. Germline CDR1 and CDR2: SNHLY and FYNNEI. CDR3 amino acids: CTSSLDGNEQYF. Here the CDR3 DNA reads TGTACCAGCAGTCTTGACGGCAACGAGCAGTACTTC.

This chain joins TRBV9 and TRBJ1-2; perhaps TRBD1 as D (5 bases). V lost 4 bases, J lost 8 bases, and 15 bases lay in between. There are 13 residues in the CDR3. The germline V gene encodes CDR1 SGDLS and CDR2 YYNGEE. The CDR3 is CASSPPGWRGYTF. CDR3 DNA: TGTGCCAGCAGCCCCCCAGGGTGGCGGGGCTACACCTTC.

This clonotype occurred many times. CDR3 region: CASSLPQGVGTEAFF. DNA for the CDR3: TGTGCCAGCAGTTTACCCCAGGGGGTAGGCACTGAAGCTTTCTTT. The chain uses TRBV28 and TRBJ1-1; 7 positions match TRBD1. Germline loops: CDR1 MDHEN, CDR2 SYDVKM. The CDR3 length is 15 residues. J gave up 4 bases and V 2 bases, and 7 bases lay outside the gene matches.

This clonotype was detected a few times. This sequence joins TRBV14 and TRBJ2-7, with no clear D. The CDR3 has 13 amino acids. In germline, CDR1 is SGHDN, CDR2 FVKESK. The V end was cut by 6 bases, the J end by 9 bases, with 18 bases between. The CDR3 reads CASSPAPGFRQYF. The CDR3 nucleotides are TGTGCCAGCAGTCCGGCCCCCGGGTTCCGGCAGTACTTC.

Only a few counts were recorded for this clonotype. This chain connects TRBV2 to TRBJ1-2, with D uncertain. Trimming removed 2 bases at V and 2 bases at J, with 9 bases between. Germline V CDR1 and CDR2: SNHLY, FYNNEI. The CDR3 is made up of 14 amino acids. The CDR3, as DNA: TGTGCCAGCAGTGAACTGGCGGGGAACTATGGCTACACCTTC. Translated, it gives CASSELAGNYGYTF. The complete variable domain, with remaining parts taken from reference TRBV2 and TRBJ1-2, reads EPEVTQTPSHQVTQMGQEVILRCVPISNHLYFYWYRQILGQKVEFLVSFYNNEISEKSEIFDDQFSVERPDGSNFTLKIRSTKLEDSAMYFCASSELAGNYGYTFGSGTRLTVV.

The table lists this clonotype with a few counts. This chain connects TRBV27 to TRBJ1-1; D call uncertain. The germline CDR1 and CDR2 sequences are MNHEY and SMNVEV (reference sequence). CDR3 length: 17 residues. Trimming left V 3 bases short and J 0 bases short, with 17 bases between. The CDR3 here is CASSFGKTPTLNTEAFF. The CDR3 coding sequence is TGTGCCAGCAGTTTCGGAAAGACCCCGACCCTGAACACTGAAGCTTTCTTT.

The table lists this clonotype with a few counts. J is TRBJ1-2 and V is TRBV27, with 8 bases that match TRBD1. The germline gives CDR1 MNHEY, CDR2 SMNVEV (reference sequence). The CDR3 spans 16 residues. The V gene end was trimmed by 4 bases and the J gene end by 1 base; junction bases not matched to a gene: 8. CDR3 DNA: TGTGCCAGCAGTTCCATTCAGGGGGCGGATAACTATGGCTACACCTTC. It translates to CASSSIQGADNYGYTF.

This chain uses TRBV27 with TRBJ2-7; the D gene is possibly TRBD2 (5 bases). Trimming took off 2 bases at V and 3 bases at J, with 14 bases between the two ends. Germline CDR1 is MNHEY and CDR2 is SMNVEV (reference sequence). The CDR3 totals 15 residues. DNA for the CDR3: TGTGCCAGCAGTTTAGGGTTTCGGGGTAGCTACGAGCAGTACTTC. Its protein product is CASSLGFRGSYEQYF.

In its sample, this clonotype was seen a few times. The chain recombines TRBV4-2 with TRBJ2-3, with 8 bases fitting TRBD2. Losses at the gene ends were 0 bases for V and 4 bases for J; bases not matched to a gene: 9. CDR1 LGHNA and CDR2 YNFKEQ come from the germline V gene. The CDR3 is 17 residues long. The CDR3 loop is CASSQDGAGTSADTQYF. CDR3 sequence (DNA): TGTGCCAGCAGCCAAGACGGAGCAGGGACTAGTGCAGATACGCAGTATTTT.

This clonotype came up a few times. This chain connects TRBV20-1 to TRBJ1-3; 7 bases align to TRBD1. CDR3 size: 14 residues. V lost 8 bases and J lost 2; bases outside the gene matches: 9. Germline V gene lookup returns CDR1 DFQATT and CDR2 SNEGSKA (reference sequence). CDR3 DNA sequence: TGCAGTACCCGTAAGGGGGCGGCTGGAAACACCATATATTTT. Encoded protein: CSTRKGAAGNTIYF.

Only a few counts were recorded for this clonotype. DNA of the CDR3: TGTGCCAGCAGTGAACCCGGGTTAAACTATGGCTACACCTTC. Protein product: CASSEPGLNYGYTF. The chain couples TRBV6-1 to TRBJ1-2; the D is unclear. The germline gives CDR1 MNHNS, CDR2 SASEGT. Trimming removed 2 bases at V and 2 bases at J, with 9 bases between. The CDR3 sequence is 14 residues long.

The table lists this clonotype with many counts. The rearrangement links TRBV28 to TRBJ1-1; 8 nucleotides agree with TRBD1. The CDR3 is made up of 13 amino acids. Germline V gene lookup returns CDR1 MDHEN and CDR2 SYDVKM. J was trimmed by 5 bases and V by 4 bases; bases with no gene match: 3. The CDR3, as DNA: TGTGCCAGCAGTTCGGACAGGGTTACTGAAGCTTTCTTT. Protein sequence: CASSSDRVTEAFF. Complete variable domain (other parts from reference TRBV28 and TRBJ1-1): DVKVTQSSRYLVKRTGEKVFLECVQDMDHENMFWYRQDPGLGLRLIYFSYDVKMKEKGDIPEGYSVSREKKERFSLILESASTNQTSMYLCASSSDRVTEAFFGQGTRLTVV.

V and J are TRBV7-2 and TRBJ1-5, with D possibly being TRBD1 (5 bases). The CDR3 is made up of 15 amino acids. The germline V and J ends were trimmed by 1 base and 4 bases, with 11 bases remaining between them. CDR1 SGHTA and CDR2 FQGNSA come from the germline V gene. This CDR3 reads CASSLDGGKNQPQHF. The CDR3, as DNA: TGTGCCAGCAGCTTAGATGGGGGGAAAAATCAGCCCCAGCATTTT.

The chain joins TRBV28 to TRBJ2-7, with TRBD1 identical over 10 bases. V dropped 4 bases and J dropped 4; count of bases not matched to a gene: 7. Per the germline V gene, CDR1 is MDHEN and CDR2 is SYDVKM. This CDR3 contains 15 residues. The CDR3 sequence: CASSSQTGGKYEQYF. DNA of the CDR3: TGTGCCAGCAGTTCCCAGACAGGGGGCAAGTACGAGCAGTACTTC.

This clonotype was seen at least ten times. The chain has TRBV7-6 and TRBJ2-3; D call uncertain. Germline-derived CDR1 and CDR2 are SGHVS and FNYEAQ. This CDR3 has 15 residues. V gave up 3 bases and J gave up 1 base, with 11 bases separating them. CDR3 loop: CASSFRPHGTDTQYF. CDR3 coding DNA: TGTGCCAGCAGCTTCCGCCCCCATGGCACAGATACGCAGTATTTT.

The table lists this clonotype with a few counts. V and J are TRBV7-3 and TRBJ2-2, with a tentative D call TRBD1 (6 bases). Germline CDR1 reads SGHTA; CDR2 reads FQGTGA. The germline V and J ends were trimmed by 5 bases and 0 bases, with 10 bases remaining between them. The CDR3 covers 15 residues. CDR3 in DNA: TGTGCCAGCAGCCCCGGGACACCGAACACCGGGGAGCTGTTTTTT. This gives the protein CASSPGTPNTGELFF.

Concerning this clonotype itself: This sequence may be a read error, since a much larger clone differs from it by one base. The CDR3 reads CGARREGAQETQYF. The CDR3 DNA sequence: TGCGGTGCTAGGCGGGAGGGGGCCCAAGAGACCCAGTACTTC. The V call is TRBV20-1, the J call TRBJ2-5; TRBD2 agrees at 9 bases. The CDR3 runs to 14 residues. Germline V gives CDR1 DFQATT, CDR2 SNEGSKA (reference sequence).

This clonotype was observed a few times. The V call is TRBV7-9, the J call TRBJ2-2; perhaps TRBD1 as D (6 bases). V shed 6 bases and J shed 3 bases, with 20 bases lying between them. Germline V gives CDR1 SEHNR, CDR2 FQNEAQ (reference sequence). There are 17 residues in the CDR3. The CDR3 spells CASSPAEGGYYTGELFF. The CDR3 nucleotides are TGTGCCAGCAGTCCAGCCGAAGGGGGATACTACACCGGGGAGCTGTTTTTT.